This TCR beta chain was obtained from a study of T cells in women clearing cervical HPV infection (dated by TCRdb to about 2018). At the level of the whole study: Cases were roughly 24 women with histologically confirmed HPV16-related CIN3 or worse, including a couple of invasive cancers. For cases, a median interval of roughly 150 days, with an interquartile range of about 90 to 210 days, was observed between lesion detection and blood sampling. Since HLA typing was available for only a few women, HLA type could not be ruled out as a confounder. Nested within Costa Rica's Guanacaste HPV Natural History Study, an exploratory proof-of-principle case-control study compared TCR repertoires across cervical HPV16 outcomes. Controls were over 20 women whose single incident HPV16 infection cleared within 12 months without precancer or cancer developing. In the parent cohort, some 10,000 women aged 18 or older were enrolled in Guanacaste, Costa Rica, during about 1992 to 1994 and were followed for seven years. Cases and controls were matched on year of sample collection and on age within five years. Case blood was taken at the visit when the lesion was first identified, whereas control blood was taken when infection was no longer detected. Five blinded duplicates per group were added as quality controls, giving 60 or so samples: 50 or so participants and roughly 10 replicates. Cases had a median age of about 34 years compared with 38 for controls, and baseline characteristics showed no significant differences between the groups. Summary of the overall study and its limitations: Cases were distinguished from controls with an estimated AUC of roughly 0.79 by random forest classifiers combining richness and V gene abundances. The cross-sectional design could not show whether associations preceded infection or resulted from it; effector/memory subsets and HPV-specific T cells were not isolated. Because T-cell numbers per sample were unknown, differences in richness could reflect varying T-cell content rather than repertoire biology. Significantly higher TCR repertoire richness was observed in CIN3+ cases than in controls across sequencing depths, whereas no difference in evenness was found. TRBV6-7 relative abundance was lower in cases than in controls (around 0.11% versus 0.16%; Bonferroni P = 0.0008).

Taken from the germline V gene, the CDR1 and CDR2 loops are MDHEN and SYDVKM. The V end gives up 4 bases and the J end 7 bases, leaving 9 bases in the junction not matched to a gene. Taken from cysteine to phenylalanine, the CDR3 has 16 residues. Sequencing covers 39 bases of the CDR3, shown here with the frame starting at base 1. TCR beta CDR3 regions were amplified by multiplex PCR from an average of roughly 1,200 ng genomic DNA per sample using the immunoSEQ assay. To correct primer bias, the assay used a complete synthetic TCR repertoire to set an amplification baseline. Amplicons were sequenced on the Illumina platform. The original pipeline was this. Sequence errors were corrected by clustering with frequency ratios and a modified nearest-neighbor algorithm, and the sequences were then analyzed in the immunoSEQ Analyzer using IMGT gene definitions. At each rarefaction depth, TCR richness and evenness were averaged across 20 rarefaction repeats, and any sample with fewer sequences than the depth was left out. Wilcoxon rank sum tests with FDR correction were used to compare relative abundances of V, D and J genes between the groups. An intraclass correlation of 90% to 97% for TCR richness and an average of roughly 76% across over 65 gene segments were obtained from the blinded duplicates. TCRdb took this table from immuneACCESS and kept in-frame rearrangements with V and J called. Such tables lack part of the clones; where checked against another copy, unresolved V genes explain under half of the gap, and the rest is unexplained. V, J and clone size were drawn from that table, and D and trimming were deduced from the DNA. The sample table gives about 48,000 clones. The top ten constitute about 1.5% of the sample.

Every participant had a single incident cervical HPV16 infection, and women with prevalent HPV16 infections were excluded. Cervical HPV DNA was detected by MY09/MY11 PCR and genotyped by dot-blot hybridization. Fifteen mL of heparinized blood were centrifuged, and the buffy coat was split into aliquots, frozen at -30 degrees C, and then kept at -80 degrees C. QIAGEN kits were used to extract genomic DNA from the buffy coat specimens. For this clone: What this receptor recognizes is not known. The read stops 3 residues short of the end of the CDR3; the missing end is completed from the germline J gene.

The TCR originated in a woman aged 18 to 75 with a cervical HPV16 infection that either progressed to CIN3+ or cleared (not recorded which). The sequencing sample was made of blood buffy coat. The chain was built from TRBV28 and TRBJ2-1; a stretch of 11 junction bases matches TRBD2. The CDR3: CASSYVSGRGRNEQFF. The CDR3 bases that were read are TGTGCCAGCAGTTACGTTAGCGGGAGGGGGAGGAATGAG.